A selection of T cell receptor beta chains follows, all from one sample in a study of response to subunit inactivated influenza vaccine. From the RT-PCR reads, TCRdb called clonotypes with MiXCR, one entry per CDR3 protein. In the table there are about 170,000 distinct CDR3 sequences, about an eighth of which are singletons. These records were also assigned to another study, of T cells expressing NK-cell markers.

Source: CD8+ T cells sorted from PBMCs, taken about 12 days after vaccination. The origin of the receptors is a man aged 50-59 years who received an inactivated influenza vaccine. Both conserved end residues are part of each CDR3. Fields, in order: CDR3 length, D gene, J gene, V gene, clone size, CDR3 protein, CDR3 DNA. A D gene is named only where the DNA matches it firmly. Rows may omit the clone size; those that give it use once, few, many or a size class.

CDR3 length: 17
D gene: TRBD1
J gene: TRBJ2-5
V gene: TRBV27
clone size: once
CDR3 protein: CASSFLTRDRGQETQYF
CDR3 DNA: TGTGCCAGCAGTTTCTTAACCCGGGACAGGGGACAAGAGACCCAGTACTTC

CDR3 length: 15
D gene: TRBD1
J gene: TRBJ2-5
V gene: TRBV15
clone size: NA
CDR3 protein: CATSVRTGGKKTQYF
CDR3 DNA: TGTGCCACCAGCGTCCGGACAGGGGGCAAGAAGACCCAGTACTTC

CDR3 length: 14
D gene: TRBD1
J gene: TRBJ2-7
V gene: TRBV5-1
clone size: many
CDR3 protein: CASSTTGRSYEQYF
CDR3 DNA: TGCGCCAGCAGCACGACAGGGAGATCCTACGAGCAGTACTTC

CDR3 length: 16
D gene: TRBD2
J gene: TRBJ2-1
V gene: TRBV6-2/TRBV6-3
clone size: few
CDR3 protein: CASSSLAGGPGDEQFF
CDR3 DNA: TGTGCCAGCAGTTCTCTAGCGGGAGGGCCCGGGGATGAGCAGTTCTTC

CDR3 length: 15
D gene: NA
J gene: TRBJ1-2
V gene: TRBV6-2/TRBV6-3
clone size: NA
CDR3 protein: CASSSKGRYLYGYTF
CDR3 DNA: TGTGCCAGCAGTTCCAAAGGACGGTACCTCTATGGCTACACCTTC

CDR3 length: 14
D gene: NA
J gene: TRBJ2-5
V gene: TRBV4-1
clone size: NA
CDR3 protein: CASSQVGGTETQYF
CDR3 DNA: TGCGCCAGCAGCCAAGTCGGGGGAACGGAGACCCAGTACTTC

CDR3 length: 16
D gene: TRBD2
J gene: TRBJ2-3
V gene: TRBV6-5
clone size: few
CDR3 protein: CASSYSGSGGTDTQYF
CDR3 DNA: TGTGCCAGCAGTTACTCGGGTAGCGGGGGGACAGATACGCAGTATTTT

CDR3 length: 16
D gene: NA
J gene: TRBJ1-2
V gene: TRBV28
clone size: few
CDR3 protein: CASSLTISGVNYGYTF
CDR3 DNA: TGTGCCAGCAGCCTAACAATTTCAGGGGTTAACTATGGCTACACCTTC

CDR3 length: 16
D gene: NA
J gene: TRBJ2-1
V gene: TRBV4-2
clone size: few
CDR3 protein: CASSHTQGSTYNEQFF
CDR3 DNA: TGTGCCAGCAGCCACACCCAGGGGTCTACCTACAATGAGCAGTTCTTC

CDR3 length: 10
D gene: NA
J gene: TRBJ2-1
V gene: TRBV20-1
clone size: NA
CDR3 protein: CSVATTEQFF
CDR3 DNA: TGCAGTGTCGCGACTACCGAGCAGTTCTTC

CDR3 length: 16
D gene: NA
J gene: TRBJ2-7
V gene: TRBV6-2/TRBV6-3
clone size: few
CDR3 protein: CASSPFGGPGGYEQYF
CDR3 DNA: TGTGCCAGCAGCCCCTTCGGGGGGCCGGGAGGCTACGAGCAGTACTTC

CDR3 length: 14
D gene: TRBD1
J gene: TRBJ1-2
V gene: TRBV7-9
clone size: NA
CDR3 protein: CASRTEGQGLGYTF
CDR3 DNA: TGTGCCAGCAGGACCGAGGGACAGGGGCTTGGCTACACCTTC

CDR3 length: 14
D gene: TRBD1
J gene: TRBJ2-7
V gene: TRBV30
clone size: many
CDR3 protein: CAWSRDRGGYEQYF
CDR3 DNA: TGTGCCTGGAGTAGGGACAGGGGAGGGTACGAGCAGTACTTC

CDR3 length: 12
D gene: NA
J gene: TRBJ2-3
V gene: TRBV20-1
clone size: few
CDR3 protein: CSAPGAIDTQYF
CDR3 DNA: TGCAGTGCCCCAGGGGCTATAGATACGCAGTATTTT

CDR3 length: 16
D gene: NA
J gene: TRBJ2-3
V gene: TRBV18
clone size: NA
CDR3 protein: CASSPPGIASTDTQYF
CDR3 DNA: TGTGCCAGCTCACCACCGGGAATTGCGAGCACAGATACGCAGTATTTT

CDR3 length: 15
D gene: TRBD2
J gene: TRBJ2-3
V gene: TRBV7-2
clone size: NA
CDR3 protein: CASSSVSGRGDTQYF
CDR3 DNA: TGTGCCAGCAGCTCCGTCAGCGGGAGGGGAGATACGCAGTATTTT

CDR3 length: 14
D gene: NA
J gene: TRBJ2-5
V gene: TRBV20-1
clone size: few
CDR3 protein: CSAEVGGASETQYF
CDR3 DNA: TGCAGTGCCGAAGTGGGGGGGGCCTCAGAGACACAGTACTTC

CDR3 length: 17
D gene: NA
J gene: TRBJ2-6
V gene: TRBV28
clone size: NA
CDR3 protein: CASSLWGGVGGANVLTF
CDR3 DNA: TGTGCCAGCAGTTTATGGGGGGGAGTTGGTGGGGCCAACGTCCTGACTTTC

CDR3 length: 14
D gene: NA
J gene: TRBJ2-1
V gene: TRBV27
clone size: few
CDR3 protein: CASSLGRRYNEQFF
CDR3 DNA: TGTGCCAGCAGTTTGGGTAGGCGCTACAATGAGCAGTTCTTC

CDR3 length: 23
D gene: TRBD2
J gene: TRBJ2-1
V gene: TRBV28
clone size: NA
CDR3 protein: CASSLTGLAGGRIPSRRYNEQFF
CDR3 DNA: TGTGCCAGCAGTTTAACGGGGCTAGCGGGAGGGAGAATACCATCACGCCGCTACAATGAGCAGTTCTTC

CDR3 length: 17
D gene: NA
J gene: TRBJ1-5
V gene: TRBV10-3
clone size: NA
CDR3 protein: CAISDPNREPFGQPQHF
CDR3 DNA: TGTGCCATCAGTGACCCAAACAGGGAACCATTTGGCCAGCCCCAGCATTTT

CDR3 length: 16
D gene: NA
J gene: TRBJ2-3
V gene: TRBV12-3/TRBV12-4
clone size: many
CDR3 protein: CASSLVRGRFTDTQYF
CDR3 DNA: TGTGCCAGCAGTCTCGTTCGGGGCCGATTCACAGATACGCAGTATTTT

CDR3 length: 14
D gene: NA
J gene: TRBJ2-3
V gene: TRBV21-1
clone size: few
CDR3 protein: CASSSRQGRDTQYF
CDR3 DNA: TGTGCCAGCAGCAGTCGTCAGGGGAGGGATACGCAGTATTTT

CDR3 length: 15
D gene: NA
J gene: TRBJ2-2
V gene: TRBV29-1
clone size: NA
CDR3 protein: CSVEGSGVGTGELFF
CDR3 DNA: TGCAGCGTTGAAGGTTCGGGAGTCGGGACCGGGGAGCTGTTTTTT

CDR3 length: 15
D gene: NA
J gene: TRBJ2-7
V gene: TRBV20-1
clone size: NA
CDR3 protein: CSARDFRTTSYEQYF
CDR3 DNA: TGCAGTGCTAGAGATTTCCGGACAACCTCCTACGAGCAGTACTTC

CDR3 length: 11
D gene: NA
J gene: TRBJ2-1
V gene: TRBV6-1
clone size: many
CDR3 protein: CASRAAGLKFF
CDR3 DNA: TGTGCCAGCAGAGCCGCAGGGTTGAAGTTCTTC

CDR3 length: 12
D gene: NA
J gene: TRBJ1-1
V gene: TRBV6-2/TRBV6-3
clone size: NA
CDR3 protein: CASSPHRPEAFF
CDR3 DNA: TGTGCCAGCAGTCCACATCGGCCTGAAGCTTTCTTT

CDR3 length: 12
D gene: NA
J gene: TRBJ1-1
V gene: TRBV15
clone size: NA
CDR3 protein: CATSPLNTEAFF
CDR3 DNA: TGTGCCACCAGCCCGTTGAACACTGAAGCTTTCTTT

CDR3 length: 16
D gene: NA
J gene: TRBJ2-3
V gene: TRBV5-1
clone size: few
CDR3 protein: CASSPAPRLVEDTQYF
CDR3 DNA: TGCGCCAGCAGCCCCGCCCCGCGACTAGTTGAGGATACGCAGTATTTT

CDR3 length: 15
D gene: TRBD1
J gene: TRBJ2-3
V gene: TRBV5-1
clone size: NA
CDR3 protein: CASTVGQGAGDTQYF
CDR3 DNA: TGCGCCAGCACCGTCGGGCAGGGGGCAGGAGATACGCAGTATTTT

CDR3 length: 13
D gene: NA
J gene: TRBJ2-3
V gene: TRBV11-2
clone size: NA
CDR3 protein: CASRPEANPTQYF
CDR3 DNA: TGTGCCAGCAGGCCCGAGGCGAACCCTACGCAGTATTTT

CDR3 length: 10
D gene: NA
J gene: TRBJ2-1
V gene: TRBV7-9
clone size: NA
CDR3 protein: CASSQVGQFF
CDR3 DNA: TGTGCCAGCAGCCAGGTGGGGCAGTTCTTC

CDR3 length: 16
D gene: NA
J gene: TRBJ2-1
V gene: TRBV6-5
clone size: few
CDR3 protein: CASSYSGINSNNEQFF
CDR3 DNA: TGTGCCAGCAGTTACTCGGGGATTAACTCGAACAATGAGCAGTTCTTC

CDR3 length: 15
D gene: NA
J gene: TRBJ2-7
V gene: TRBV6-5
clone size: NA
CDR3 protein: CASSYGGHGADEQYF
CDR3 DNA: TGTGCCAGCAGTTACGGGGGACATGGGGCTGACGAGCAGTACTTC

CDR3 length: 15
D gene: NA
J gene: TRBJ2-2
V gene: TRBV28
clone size: NA
CDR3 protein: CASSRRDIYTGELFF
CDR3 DNA: TGTGCCAGCAGCCGCCGGGACATATACACCGGGGAGCTGTTTTTT

CDR3 length: 14
D gene: TRBD2
J gene: TRBJ2-3
V gene: TRBV5-6
clone size: NA
CDR3 protein: CASSPFVRGAWAYF
CDR3 DNA: TGTGCCAGCAGCCCTTTTGTGCGGGGGGCGTGGGCGTATTTT

CDR3 length: 14
D gene: NA
J gene: TRBJ1-1
V gene: TRBV28
clone size: many
CDR3 protein: CASSFYRENTEAFF
CDR3 DNA: TGTGCCAGCAGTTTCTACAGGGAGAACACTGAAGCTTTCTTT

CDR3 length: 17
D gene: NA
J gene: TRBJ2-6
V gene: TRBV12-3/TRBV12-4
clone size: NA
CDR3 protein: CASSFEASSSGANVLTF
CDR3 DNA: TGTGCCAGCAGTTTTGAGGCCTCGAGCTCTGGGGCCAACGTCCTGACTTTC

CDR3 length: 16
D gene: NA
J gene: TRBJ1-5
V gene: TRBV28
clone size: few
CDR3 protein: CASSFGDTNSNQPQHF
CDR3 DNA: TGTGCCAGCAGTTTCGGGGACACCAATAGCAATCAGCCCCAGCATTTT

CDR3 length: 16
D gene: TRBD1
J gene: TRBJ2-3
V gene: TRBV9
clone size: many
CDR3 protein: CASSVTPGQGINTQYF
CDR3 DNA: TGTGCCAGCAGCGTAACCCCGGGACAGGGGATAAATACGCAGTATTTT

CDR3 length: 14
D gene: NA
J gene: TRBJ2-5
V gene: TRBV6-5
clone size: many
CDR3 protein: CASSYPGLSGTQYF
CDR3 DNA: TGTGCCAGCAGTTACCCGGGACTGTCTGGGACCCAGTACTTC

CDR3 length: 20
D gene: TRBD2
J gene: TRBJ2-2
V gene: TRBV11-1
clone size: NA
CDR3 protein: CASSLVLWRSSGANTGELFF
CDR3 DNA: TGTGCCAGCAGCTTAGTTCTTTGGCGATCTAGCGGCGCGAACACCGGGGAGCTGTTTTTT

CDR3 length: 15
D gene: NA
J gene: TRBJ2-2
V gene: TRBV7-9
clone size: few
CDR3 protein: CASTLRQGDTGELFF
CDR3 DNA: TGTGCCAGCACCCTAAGGCAGGGCGACACCGGGGAGCTGTTTTTT

CDR3 length: 13
D gene: NA
J gene: TRBJ2-1
V gene: TRBV7-9
clone size: few
CDR3 protein: CASSSPDDNEQFF
CDR3 DNA: TGTGCCAGCAGCTCCCCGGACGACAATGAGCAGTTCTTC

CDR3 length: 14
D gene: NA
J gene: TRBJ2-7
V gene: TRBV7-8
clone size: few
CDR3 protein: CASSQRWGVGEQYF
CDR3 DNA: TGTGCCAGCAGCCAGAGGTGGGGGGTGGGAGAGCAGTACTTC